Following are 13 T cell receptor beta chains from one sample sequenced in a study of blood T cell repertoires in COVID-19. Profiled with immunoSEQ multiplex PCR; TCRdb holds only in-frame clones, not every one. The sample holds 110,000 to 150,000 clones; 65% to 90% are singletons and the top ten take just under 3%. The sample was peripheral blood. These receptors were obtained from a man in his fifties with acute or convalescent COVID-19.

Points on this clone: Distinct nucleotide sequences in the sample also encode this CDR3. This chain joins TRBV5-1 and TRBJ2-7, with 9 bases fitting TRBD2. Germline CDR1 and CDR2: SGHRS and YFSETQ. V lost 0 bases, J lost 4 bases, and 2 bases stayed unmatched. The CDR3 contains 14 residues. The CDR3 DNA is TGCGCCAGCAGCTTGGTTAGCGGGAGTTACGAGCAGTACTTC. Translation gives CASSLVSGSYEQYF. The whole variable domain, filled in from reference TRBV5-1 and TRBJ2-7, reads KAGVTQTPRYLIKTRGQQVTLSCSPISGHRSVSWYQQTPGQGLQFLFEYFSETQRNKGNFPGRFSGRQFSNSRSEMNVSTLELGDSALYLCASSLVSGSYEQYFGPGTRLTVT.

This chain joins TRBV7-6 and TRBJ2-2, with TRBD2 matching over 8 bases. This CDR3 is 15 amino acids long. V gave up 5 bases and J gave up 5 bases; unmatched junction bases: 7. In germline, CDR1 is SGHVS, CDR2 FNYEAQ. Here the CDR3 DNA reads TGTGCCAGCAGCCCCGGGACTAGTGGGACCGGGGAGCTGTTTTTT. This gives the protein CASSPGTSGTGELFF.

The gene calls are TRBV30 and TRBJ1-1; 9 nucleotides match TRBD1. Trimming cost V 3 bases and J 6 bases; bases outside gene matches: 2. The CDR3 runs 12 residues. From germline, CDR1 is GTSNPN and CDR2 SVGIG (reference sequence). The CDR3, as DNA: TGTGCCTGGAGGGGGACAGGGTCTGAAGCTTTCTTT. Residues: CAWRGTGSEAFF. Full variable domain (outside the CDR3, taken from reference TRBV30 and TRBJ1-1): SQTIHQWPATLVQPVGSPLSLECTVEGTSNPNLYWYRQAAGRGLQLLFYSVGIGQISSEVPQNLSASRPQDRQFILSSKKLLLSDSGFYLCAWRGTGSEAFFGQGTRLTVV.

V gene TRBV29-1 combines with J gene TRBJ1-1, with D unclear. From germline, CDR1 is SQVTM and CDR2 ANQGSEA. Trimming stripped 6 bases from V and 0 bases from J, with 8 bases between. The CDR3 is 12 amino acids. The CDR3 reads CSVRRLNTEAFF. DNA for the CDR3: TGCAGCGTGCGAAGATTGAACACTGAAGCTTTCTTT.

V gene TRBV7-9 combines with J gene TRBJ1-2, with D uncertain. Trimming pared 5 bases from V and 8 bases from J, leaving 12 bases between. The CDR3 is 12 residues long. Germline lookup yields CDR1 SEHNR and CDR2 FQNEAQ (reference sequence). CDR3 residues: CASSPDTIGYTF. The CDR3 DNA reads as TGTGCCAGCAGCCCTGACACGATCGGCTACACCTTC.

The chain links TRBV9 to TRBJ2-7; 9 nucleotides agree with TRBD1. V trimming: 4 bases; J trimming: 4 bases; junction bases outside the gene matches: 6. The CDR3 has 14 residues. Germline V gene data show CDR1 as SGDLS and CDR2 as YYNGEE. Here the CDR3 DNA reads TGTGCCAGCAGCCCTGGGACAGGGTGGTACGAGCAGTACTTC. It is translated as CASSPGTGWYEQYF.

CDR3 DNA: TGTGCCAGCAGCTTAGATTGGAGTCCCTCCGAGCAGTACTTC. It is translated as CASSLDWSPSEQYF. The V call is TRBV11-3, the J call TRBJ2-7; D ambiguous. The length of the CDR3 is 14 residues. Germline loops: CDR1 SGHNT, CDR2 YENEEA. V was clipped by 0 bases and J by 6 bases, with 12 bases between them.

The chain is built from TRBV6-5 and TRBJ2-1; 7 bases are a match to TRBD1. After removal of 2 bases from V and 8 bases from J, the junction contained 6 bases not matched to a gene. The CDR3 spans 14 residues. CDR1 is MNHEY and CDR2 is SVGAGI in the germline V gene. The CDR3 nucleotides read TGTGCCAGCAGTTACACCCGACAGGGCCATGAGCAGTTCTTC. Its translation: CASSYTRQGHEQFF.

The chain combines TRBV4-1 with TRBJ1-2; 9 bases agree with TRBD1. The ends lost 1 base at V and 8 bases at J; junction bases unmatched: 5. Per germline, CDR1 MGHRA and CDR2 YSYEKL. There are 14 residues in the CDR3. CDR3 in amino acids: CASSQVDRGSGYTF. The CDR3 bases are TGCGCCAGCAGCCAAGTGGACAGGGGCTCCGGCTACACCTTC.

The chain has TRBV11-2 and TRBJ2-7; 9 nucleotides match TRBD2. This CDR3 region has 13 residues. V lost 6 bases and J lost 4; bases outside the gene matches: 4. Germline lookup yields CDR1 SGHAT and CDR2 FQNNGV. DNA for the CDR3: TGTGCCAGCAGTTTGGGACTAGCTTACGAGCAGTACTTC. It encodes CASSLGLAYEQYF.

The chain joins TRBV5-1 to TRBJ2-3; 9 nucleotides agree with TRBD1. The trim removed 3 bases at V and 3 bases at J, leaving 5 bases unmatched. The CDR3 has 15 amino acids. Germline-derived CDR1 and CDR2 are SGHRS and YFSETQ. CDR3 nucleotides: TGCGCCAGCAGCTCCCAGGGGACAGGGACAGATACGCAGTATTTT. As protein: CASSSQGTGTDTQYF.

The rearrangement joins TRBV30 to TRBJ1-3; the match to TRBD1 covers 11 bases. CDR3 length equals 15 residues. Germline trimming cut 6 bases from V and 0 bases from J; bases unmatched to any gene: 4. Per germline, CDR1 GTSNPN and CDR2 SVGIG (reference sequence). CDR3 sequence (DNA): TGTGCCTGTGGACAGGGGGCCAGCTCTGGAAACACCATATATTTT. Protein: CACGQGASSGNTIYF.

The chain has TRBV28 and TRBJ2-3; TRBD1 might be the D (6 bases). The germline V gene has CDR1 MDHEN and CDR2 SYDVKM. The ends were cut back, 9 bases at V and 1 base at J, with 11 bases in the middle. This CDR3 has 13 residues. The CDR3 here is CASFNRGTDTQYF. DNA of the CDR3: TGTGCCAGTTTCAACAGGGGCACAGATACGCAGTATTTT.